This TCR beta chain emerged from a study of OX40 agonist ivuxolimab in advanced cancers. Across the whole study: Participants averaged around 60 years of age (range about 23 to 80) and were about 85% male. Partial responses occurred in Three dose-escalation patients, one with hepatocellular carcinoma and two with cutaneous melanoma.

TCRdb's copy holds only in-frame clones and misses some; the assay was immunoSEQ multiplex PCR. Of around 110,000 clones listed, roughly 95% are singletons. This CDR3 spans 14 amino acids. Germline values: CDR1 SEHNR, CDR2 FQNEAQ (reference sequence). The J segment lost 8 bases and the V segment lost 5 bases, leaving 8 bases of the junction unmatched. This clone was detected a few times. V is TRBV7-9 and J is TRBJ2-3, with 9 bases that match TRBD2. The material was CD4+ or CD8+ T cells sorted from blood, obtained in a trial of the OX40 agonist ivuxolimab. This clonotype was obtained from an adult with an advanced solid tumor such as melanoma, head and neck, liver or kidney cancer. As DNA, the CDR3 is TGTGCCAGCAGCCCCCAAGGGCGGGGGGGTACGCAGTATTTT. Translating gives CASSPQGRGGTQYF.